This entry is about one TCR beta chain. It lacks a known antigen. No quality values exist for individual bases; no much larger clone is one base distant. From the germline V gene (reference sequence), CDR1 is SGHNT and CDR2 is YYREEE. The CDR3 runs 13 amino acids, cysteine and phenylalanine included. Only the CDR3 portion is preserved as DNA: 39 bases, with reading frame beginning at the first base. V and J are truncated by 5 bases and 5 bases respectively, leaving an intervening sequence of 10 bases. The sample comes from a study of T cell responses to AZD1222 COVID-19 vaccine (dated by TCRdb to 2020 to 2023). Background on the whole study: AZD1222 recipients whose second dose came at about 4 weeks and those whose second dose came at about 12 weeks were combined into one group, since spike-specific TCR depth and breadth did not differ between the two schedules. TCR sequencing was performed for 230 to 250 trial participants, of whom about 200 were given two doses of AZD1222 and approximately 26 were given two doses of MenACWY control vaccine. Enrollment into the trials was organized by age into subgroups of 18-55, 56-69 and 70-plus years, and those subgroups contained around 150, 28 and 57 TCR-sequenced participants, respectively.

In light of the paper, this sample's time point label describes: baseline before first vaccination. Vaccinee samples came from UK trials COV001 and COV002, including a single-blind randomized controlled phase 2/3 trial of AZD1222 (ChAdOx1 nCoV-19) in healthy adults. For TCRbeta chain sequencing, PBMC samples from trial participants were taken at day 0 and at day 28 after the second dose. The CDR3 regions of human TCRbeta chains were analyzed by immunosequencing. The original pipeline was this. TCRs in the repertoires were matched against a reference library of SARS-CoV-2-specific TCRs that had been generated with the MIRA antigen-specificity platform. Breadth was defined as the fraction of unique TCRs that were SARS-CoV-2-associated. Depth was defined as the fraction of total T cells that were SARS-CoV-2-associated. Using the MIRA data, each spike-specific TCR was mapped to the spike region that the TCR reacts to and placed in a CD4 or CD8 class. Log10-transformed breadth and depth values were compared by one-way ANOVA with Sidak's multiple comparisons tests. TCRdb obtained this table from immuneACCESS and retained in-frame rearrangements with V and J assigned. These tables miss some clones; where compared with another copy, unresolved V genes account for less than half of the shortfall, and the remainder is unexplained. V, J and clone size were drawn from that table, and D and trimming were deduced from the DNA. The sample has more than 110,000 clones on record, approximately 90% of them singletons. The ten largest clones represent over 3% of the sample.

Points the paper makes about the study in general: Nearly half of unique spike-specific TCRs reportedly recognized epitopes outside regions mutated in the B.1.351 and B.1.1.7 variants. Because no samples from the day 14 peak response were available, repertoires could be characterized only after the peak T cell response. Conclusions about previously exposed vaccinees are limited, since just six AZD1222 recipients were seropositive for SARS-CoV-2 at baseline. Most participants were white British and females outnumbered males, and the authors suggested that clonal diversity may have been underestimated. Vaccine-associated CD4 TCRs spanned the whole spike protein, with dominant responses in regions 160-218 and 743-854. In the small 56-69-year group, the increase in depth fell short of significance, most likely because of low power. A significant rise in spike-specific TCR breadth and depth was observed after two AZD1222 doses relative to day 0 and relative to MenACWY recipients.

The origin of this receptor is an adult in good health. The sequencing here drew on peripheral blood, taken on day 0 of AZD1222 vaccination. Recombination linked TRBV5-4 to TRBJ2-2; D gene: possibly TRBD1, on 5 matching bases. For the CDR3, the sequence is CASSPQGTGELFF. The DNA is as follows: TGTGCCAGCAGTCCGCAGGGTACCGGGGAGCTGTTTTTT.